The rows below give T cell receptor beta chains drawn from one sample of a study of blood T cell repertoires in COVID-19. Method: immunoSEQ multiplex PCR; TCRdb's copy keeps in-frame clones and lacks some. The profile shows roughly 380,000 clones, 85% of them singletons. The material sequenced was peripheral blood. These receptors all stem from a woman aged 18-30 years with acute or convalescent COVID-19. The conserved cysteine and the conserved F or W are not part of the CDR3 here. D genes are given only for firm matches. Size is omitted from some rows. Given values are once, few, many or a class for expanded clones.

j_call,clone_size,d_call,v_call,cdr3_aa
TRBJ2-1,NA,NA,TRBV11-2,ASSATTWEF
TRBJ2-1,NA,TRBD2,TRBV10-3,AISDFDSGGVSSYNEQF
TRBJ1-6,NA,TRBD1,TRBV7-2,ASSLQGTNSPLH
TRBJ2-5,NA,TRBD2,TRBV4-1,ASSQGFGPSGGGQETQY
TRBJ1-3,NA,NA,TRBV19,ASSLVRFSGNTIY
TRBJ2-3,NA,TRBD2,TRBV2,ASKRQGTSGVSRTDTQY
TRBJ2-5,once,NA,TRBV2,ASSEASGQETQY
TRBJ2-2,NA,NA,TRBV5-1,ASSLTGNTGELF
TRBJ1-2,NA,NA,TRBV5-1,ASSSSWGGDYGYT
TRBJ1-5,NA,NA,TRBV6-5,ASSYSEGQPQH
TRBJ1-1,many,TRBD1,TRBV14,ASSPRQGALNTEAF
TRBJ1-4,NA,TRBD1,TRBV9,ASSEGQAVNEKLF
TRBJ2-3,NA,NA,TRBV5-4,ASSLAGVSTDTQY
TRBJ2-3,NA,NA,TRBV7-9,ASSEDIGLFQDTQY
TRBJ2-7,once,TRBD1,TRBV6-6,ASGDRGYEQY
TRBJ2-7,NA,NA,TRBV11-2,ASIPVGHGYEQY
TRBJ2-7,once,NA,TRBV6-5,ASRRTPSYEQY
TRBJ1-1,few,TRBD1,TRBV14,ASSQEGTGRAF
TRBJ1-6,NA,NA,TRBV14,ASSQDEVGRGSPLH
TRBJ2-7,NA,TRBD2,TRBV2,ASSRGLAGDPY
TRBJ2-2,NA,NA,TRBV27,ASRPGTNTGELF
TRBJ1-2,NA,NA,TRBV6-5,ASSPRDTDYGYT
TRBJ2-1,NA,TRBD1,TRBV24-1,ATSEGGQGRYNEQF
TRBJ2-3,NA,NA,TRBV5-6,ASSLVGTDTQY
TRBJ2-2,NA,NA,TRBV2,ASSVLSTGELF
TRBJ2-7,NA,TRBD1,TRBV7-9,ASSGGTGSSYEQY
TRBJ1-2,NA,TRBD1,TRBV2,ASTTGGEVYGEYGYT
TRBJ1-5,NA,NA,TRBV19,ASSIKLQELYNQPQH
TRBJ1-1,NA,NA,TRBV27,ASTKPGHFEAF
TRBJ2-1,NA,TRBD2,TRBV24-1,ATSDGGGGAYNEQF
TRBJ1-4,NA,NA,TRBV20-1,SAMNEKLF
TRBJ1-5,NA,TRBD1,TRBV19,ASSISGQGRGFGNQPQH
TRBJ2-2,NA,TRBD2,TRBV19,ASNSGRAGPGELF
TRBJ2-6,NA,NA,TRBV11-3,ASSFGEAGANVLT
TRBJ1-5,NA,NA,TRBV7-2,ASSLGPSLNQPQH
TRBJ2-7,NA,TRBD1,TRBV6-1,ASSEILQGRYEQY
TRBJ2-2,NA,NA,TRBV5-4,ASSSPGRGVNTGELF
TRBJ1-2,NA,NA,TRBV6-5,ASSIDSYGYT
TRBJ2-7,NA,NA,TRBV19,ASSIGGSTYEQY
TRBJ1-5,once,TRBD1,TRBV2,ASTTGERPQH
TRBJ2-5,NA,NA,TRBV28,ASSFPVKTEYQETQY
TRBJ2-7,NA,TRBD2,TRBV2,ASRKGGVAGLYEQY
TRBJ1-1,NA,NA,TRBV5-1,ASSLDPSWERNTEAF
TRBJ1-5,NA,NA,TRBV19,ASSIVRSQPQH
TRBJ2-6,NA,TRBD1,TRBV6-1,ASSDYPGTGFSGANVLT
TRBJ2-1,NA,NA,TRBV28,ASSREFPYNEQF
TRBJ1-6,NA,NA,TRBV7-9,ASSLVDISYNSPLH